Included here is one T cell receptor (beta chain) sequence, with context. Its target is unknown. TCRdb fed the reads into MiXCR, producing one record per CDR3 protein. The table records under 150,000 distinct CDR3 sequences, roughly a quarter of them present only once. These data belong to a study of T cell repertoires in cytomegalovirus infection. General study points: There were HLA-C-restricted CMV-specific TCR beta clonotypes dominating the ex vivo response.

The sample consisted of PBMCs, sequenced either directly or after in vitro stimulation (not recorded which). This clonotype was sampled from a human donor in good health (CMV status not recorded). Some clones in this sample may be carry-over from other donors' samples.

The CDR3, as DNA: TGTGCCAGTATTCCCGGGACTAGCGGTGGACAAAACATTCAGTACTTC. It codes for CASIPGTSGGQNIQYF. This chain connects TRBV6-1 to TRBJ2-4; 11 nucleotides match TRBD2. This CDR3 comprises 16 residues. The ends lost 9 bases at V and 5 bases at J; junction bases unmatched: 12. Germline V gene data show CDR1 as MNHNS and CDR2 as SASEGT.